The present entry profiles one T cell receptor beta chain with its context. Its specificity is not known. Germline values: CDR1 SGHDT, CDR2 YYEEEE. The CDR3 contains 15 residues. Trimming shortened V by 0 bases and J by 4 bases, and 10 bases separated the two germline ends. With 60 Vbeta and 13 Jbeta primers, the PCR was carried out. Original data processing: In a later analysis, of tens of millions of unique beta chains, about 12 million appeared in at least two donors. Assay used: immunoSEQ multiplex PCR; TCRdb lists only in-frame clones, some missing. D and trimming were read from the DNA, whereas the V and J calls and clone size are those reported in that table. The sample lists over 100,000 clones; 8.9% were seen once. This sample stems from a study of cytomegalovirus exposure and HLA in healthy donors. Overall study findings and caveats: For TCR beta chains, V- and J-gene trimming was later linked to a missense DCLRE1C variant.

These donors, healthy bone marrow donors, were studied. The source of this sequence is a woman aged 40 to 55 in good health and CMV-seropositive. The specimen sequenced was PBMCs. The gene calls are TRBV5-6 and TRBJ2-2; a weak D match, TRBD1 (5 bases). The CDR3: CASSLVQGSTGELFF. In nucleotides, the CDR3 is TGTGCCAGCAGCTTGGTCCAGGGATCCACCGGGGAGCTGTTTTTT.